The sequence of this TCR beta chain was determined in a study of OX40 agonist ivuxolimab in advanced cancers. The overall study: Prior therapy, whether anti-PD-1, anti-PD-L1 or anti-CTLA-4, was allowed, and roughly 41% had some.

Produced via immunoSEQ multiplex PCR; TCRdb's table is partial and in-frame only. This table has more than 50,000 clones, 80% to 90% appearing once. Blood samples were obtained at baseline, cycle 4 day 1, and cycle 7 day 1. The CDR3 consists of 18 residues. Trimming took 0 bases from V and 0 from J; bases not matched to a gene: 6. Germline assignment: CDR1 SGDLS and CDR2 YYNGEE. Sequences were derived from CD4+ or CD8+ T cells sorted from blood, sampled in a trial of the OX40 agonist ivuxolimab. The clonotype was recovered from an adult with an advanced solid tumor such as melanoma, head and neck, liver or kidney cancer. V usage is TRBV9 and J usage is TRBJ2-1; 10 nucleotides match TRBD2. The DNA for the CDR3 is TGTGCCAGCAGCGTAGGTCCCGCTAGCGGGAGCTCCTACAATGAGCAGTTCTTC. Amino acid sequence: CASSVGPASGSSYNEQFF.